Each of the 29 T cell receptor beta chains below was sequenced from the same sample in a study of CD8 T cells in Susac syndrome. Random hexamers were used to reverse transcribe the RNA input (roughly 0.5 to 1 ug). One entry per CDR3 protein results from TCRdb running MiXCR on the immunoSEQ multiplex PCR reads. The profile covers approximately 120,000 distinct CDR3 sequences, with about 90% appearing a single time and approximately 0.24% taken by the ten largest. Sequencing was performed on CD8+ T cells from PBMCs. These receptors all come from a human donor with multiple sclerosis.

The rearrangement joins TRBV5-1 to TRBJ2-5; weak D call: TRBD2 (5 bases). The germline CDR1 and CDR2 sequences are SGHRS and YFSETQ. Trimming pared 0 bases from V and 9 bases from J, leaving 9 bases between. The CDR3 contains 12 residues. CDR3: CASSLGGAAQYF. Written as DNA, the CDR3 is TGCGCCAGCAGCTTGGGGGGAGCGGCCCAGTACTTC. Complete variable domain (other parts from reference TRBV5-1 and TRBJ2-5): KAGVTQTPRYLIKTRGQQVTLSCSPISGHRSVSWYQQTPGQGLQFLFEYFSETQRNKGNFPGRFSGRQFSNSRSEMNVSTLELGDSALYLCASSLGGAAQYFGPGTRLLVL.

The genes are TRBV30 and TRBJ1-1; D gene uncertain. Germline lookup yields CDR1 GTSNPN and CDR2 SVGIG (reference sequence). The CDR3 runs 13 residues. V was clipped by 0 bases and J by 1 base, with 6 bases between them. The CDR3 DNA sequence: TGTGCCTGGAGTGTTGCCAGGAACACTGAAGCTTTCTTT. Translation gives CAWSVARNTEAFF. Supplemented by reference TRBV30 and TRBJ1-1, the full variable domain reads SQTIHQWPATLVQPVGSPLSLECTVEGTSNPNLYWYRQAAGRGLQLLFYSVGIGQISSEVPQNLSASRPQDRQFILSSKKLLLSDSGFYLCAWSVARNTEAFFGQGTRLTVV.

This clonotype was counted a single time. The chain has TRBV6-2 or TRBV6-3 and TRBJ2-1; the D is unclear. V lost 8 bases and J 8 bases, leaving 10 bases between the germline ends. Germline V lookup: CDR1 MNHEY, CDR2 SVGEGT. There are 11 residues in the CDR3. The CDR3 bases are TGTGCCAGCTTGCTTAGGGATGAGCAGTTCTTC. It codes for CASLLRDEQFF.

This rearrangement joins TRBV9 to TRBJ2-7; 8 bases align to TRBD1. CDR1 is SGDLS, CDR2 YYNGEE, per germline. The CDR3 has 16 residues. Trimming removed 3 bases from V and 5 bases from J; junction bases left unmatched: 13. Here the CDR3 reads CASSGPSQGVLHEQYF. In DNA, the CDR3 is TGTGCCAGCAGCGGCCCCTCACAGGGGGTTCTCCACGAGCAGTACTTC.

This chain's CDR3 is CASSYSSDSYNEKLFF. As DNA, the CDR3 is TGTGCCAGCAGTTACTCGTCGGACAGCTACAATGAAAAACTGTTTTTT. This sequence joins TRBV6-5 and TRBJ1-4, with D perhaps TRBD1 (6 bases). The V gene's germline CDR1 is MNHEY and CDR2 SVGAGI. The V gene lost 0 bases and the J gene lost 5 bases, with 13 bases spanning the gap. The CDR3 covers 16 residues.

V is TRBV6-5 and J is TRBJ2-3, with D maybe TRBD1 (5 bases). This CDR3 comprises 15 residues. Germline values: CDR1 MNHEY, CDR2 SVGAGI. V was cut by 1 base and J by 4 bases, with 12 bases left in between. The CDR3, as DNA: TGTGCCAGCAGTTACTGGGGCAGTAGTGCAGATACGCAGTATTTT. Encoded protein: CASSYWGSSADTQYF.

The CDR3 here is CASTTATSGAGELFF. In DNA form, the CDR3 reads TGTGCCAGCACCACTGCGACTAGCGGTGCCGGGGAGCTGTTTTTT. The chain recombines TRBV3-1 with TRBJ2-2; 9 bases are a match to TRBD2. The ends lost 7 bases at V and 6 bases at J; junction bases unmatched: 9. The CDR3 length is 15 residues. The germline CDR1 and CDR2 sequences are LGHDT and YNNKEL (reference sequence).

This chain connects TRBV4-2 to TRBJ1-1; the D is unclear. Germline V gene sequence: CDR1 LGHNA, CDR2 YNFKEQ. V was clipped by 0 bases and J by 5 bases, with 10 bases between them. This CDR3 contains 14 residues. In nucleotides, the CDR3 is TGTGCCAGCAGCCAAGATCGGATTACGACTGAAGCTTTCTTT. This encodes CASSQDRITTEAFF.

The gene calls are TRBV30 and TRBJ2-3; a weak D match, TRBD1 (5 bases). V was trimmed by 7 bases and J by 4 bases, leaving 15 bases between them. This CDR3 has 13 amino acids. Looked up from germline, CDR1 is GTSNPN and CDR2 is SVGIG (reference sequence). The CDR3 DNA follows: TGTGCCTCGACATCAGACAGAGCAGATACGCAGTATTTT. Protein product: CASTSDRADTQYF.

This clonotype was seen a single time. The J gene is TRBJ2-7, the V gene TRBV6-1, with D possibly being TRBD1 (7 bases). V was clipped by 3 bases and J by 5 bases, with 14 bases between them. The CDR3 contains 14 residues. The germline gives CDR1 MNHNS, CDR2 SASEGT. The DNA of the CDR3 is TGTGCCAGCAGTGACTCCAGGGGGGTCGACGAGCAGTACTTC. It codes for CASSDSRGVDEQYF.

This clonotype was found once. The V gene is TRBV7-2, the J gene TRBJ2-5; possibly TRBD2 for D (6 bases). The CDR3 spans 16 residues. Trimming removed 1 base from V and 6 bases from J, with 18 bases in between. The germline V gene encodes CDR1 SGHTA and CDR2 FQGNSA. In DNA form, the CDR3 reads TGTGCCAGCAGCTTAGAAGAGACTAGTTGGTTGAAGACCCAGTACTTC. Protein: CASSLEETSWLKTQYF.

CDR3 bases: TGTGCCACCAGCATTACAGGGAATCAGCCCCAGCATTTT. Encoded protein: CATSITGNQPQHF. The chain carries TRBV24-1 and TRBJ1-5; perhaps TRBD1 as D (6 bases). Trimming removed 7 bases at V and 4 bases at J, with 10 bases between. The CDR3 runs to 13 residues. Germline CDR1 reads KGHDR; CDR2 reads SFDVKD.

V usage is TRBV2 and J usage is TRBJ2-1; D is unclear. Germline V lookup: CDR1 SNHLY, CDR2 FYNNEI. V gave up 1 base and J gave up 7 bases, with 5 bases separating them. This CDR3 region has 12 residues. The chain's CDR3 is CASSEGRNEQFF. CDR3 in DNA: TGTGCCAGCAGTGAAGGGAGAAATGAGCAGTTCTTC.

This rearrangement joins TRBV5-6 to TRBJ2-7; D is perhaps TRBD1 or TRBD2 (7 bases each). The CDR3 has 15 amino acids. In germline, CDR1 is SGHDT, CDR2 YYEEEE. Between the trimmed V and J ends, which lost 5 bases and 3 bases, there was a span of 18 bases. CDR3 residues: CASSSIRGGSYEQYF. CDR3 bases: TGTGCCAGCAGTTCCATCAGGGGGGGGAGCTACGAGCAGTACTTC.

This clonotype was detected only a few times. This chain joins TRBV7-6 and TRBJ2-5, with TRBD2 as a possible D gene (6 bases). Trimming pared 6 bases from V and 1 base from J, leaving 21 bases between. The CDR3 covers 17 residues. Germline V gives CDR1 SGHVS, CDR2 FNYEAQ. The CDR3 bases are TGTGCCAGCAGTTTTATGGACTTCACGGAGGGCCAAGAGACCCAGTACTTC. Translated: CASSFMDFTEGQETQYF. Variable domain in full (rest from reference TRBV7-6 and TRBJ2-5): GAGVSQSPRYKVTKRGQDVALRCDPISGHVSLYWYRQALGQGPEFLTYFNYEAQQDKSGLPNDRFSAERPEGSISTLTIQRTEQRDSAMYRCASSFMDFTEGQETQYFGPGTRLLVL.

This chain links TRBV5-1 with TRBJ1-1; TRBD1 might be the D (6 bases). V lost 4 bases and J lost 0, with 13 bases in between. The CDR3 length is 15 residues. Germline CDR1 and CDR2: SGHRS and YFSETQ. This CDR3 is CASSPEQGLNTEAFF. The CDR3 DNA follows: TGCGCCAGCAGCCCTGAACAGGGTTTGAACACTGAAGCTTTCTTT.

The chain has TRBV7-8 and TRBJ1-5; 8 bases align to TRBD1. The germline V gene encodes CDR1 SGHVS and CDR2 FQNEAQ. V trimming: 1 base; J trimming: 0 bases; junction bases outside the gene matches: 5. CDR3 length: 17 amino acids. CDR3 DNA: TGTGCCAGCAGCTTAGGCTCTGGGACAGGTAGCAATCAGCCCCAGCATTTT. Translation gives CASSLGSGTGSNQPQHF.

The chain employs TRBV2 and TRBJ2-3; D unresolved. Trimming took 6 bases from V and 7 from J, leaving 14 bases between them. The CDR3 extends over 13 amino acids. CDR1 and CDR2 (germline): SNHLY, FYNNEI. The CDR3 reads CASRGQDPNTQYF. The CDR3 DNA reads TGTGCCAGCAGGGGCCAGGACCCGAATACGCAGTATTTT.

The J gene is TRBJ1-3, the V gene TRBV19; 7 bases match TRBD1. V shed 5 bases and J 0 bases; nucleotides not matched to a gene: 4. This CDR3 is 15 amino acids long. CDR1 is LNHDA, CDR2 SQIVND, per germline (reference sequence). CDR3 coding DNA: TGTGCCAGTAGTGGACAGGCGTTCTCTGGAAACACCATATATTTT. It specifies CASSGQAFSGNTIYF.

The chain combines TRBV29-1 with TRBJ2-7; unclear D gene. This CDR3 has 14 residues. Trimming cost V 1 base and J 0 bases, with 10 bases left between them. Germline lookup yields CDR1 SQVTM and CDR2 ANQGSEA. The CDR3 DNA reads TGCAGCGTTGAAGTTCCCCGGAACTCCTACGAGCAGTACTTC. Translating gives CSVEVPRNSYEQYF.

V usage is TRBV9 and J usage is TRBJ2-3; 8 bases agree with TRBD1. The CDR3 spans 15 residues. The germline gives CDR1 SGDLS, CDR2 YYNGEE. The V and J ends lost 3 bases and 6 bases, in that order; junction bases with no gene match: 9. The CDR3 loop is CASSGYGTGFDTQYF. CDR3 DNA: TGTGCCAGCAGCGGGTACGGGACAGGATTCGATACGCAGTATTTT.

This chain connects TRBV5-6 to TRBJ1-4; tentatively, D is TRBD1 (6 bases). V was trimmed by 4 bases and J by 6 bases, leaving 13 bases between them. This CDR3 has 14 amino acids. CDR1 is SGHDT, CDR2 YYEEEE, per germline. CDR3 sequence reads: CASSPLDSDEKLFF. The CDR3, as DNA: TGTGCCAGCAGCCCGCTGGACAGTGATGAAAAACTGTTTTTT.

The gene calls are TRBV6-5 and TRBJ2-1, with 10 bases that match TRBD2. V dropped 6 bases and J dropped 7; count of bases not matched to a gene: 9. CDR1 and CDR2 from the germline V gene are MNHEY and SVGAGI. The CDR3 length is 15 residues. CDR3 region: CASSPSSGSGNEQFF. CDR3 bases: TGTGCCAGCAGCCCCTCTAGCGGGAGTGGTAATGAGCAGTTCTTC.

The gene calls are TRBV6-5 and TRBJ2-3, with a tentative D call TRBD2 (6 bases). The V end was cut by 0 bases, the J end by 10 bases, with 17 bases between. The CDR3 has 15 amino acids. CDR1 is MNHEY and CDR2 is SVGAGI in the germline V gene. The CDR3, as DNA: TGTGCCAGCAGTTACTCGATAGACAGTCGCGGGGCGCAGTATTTT. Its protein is CASSYSIDSRGAQYF.

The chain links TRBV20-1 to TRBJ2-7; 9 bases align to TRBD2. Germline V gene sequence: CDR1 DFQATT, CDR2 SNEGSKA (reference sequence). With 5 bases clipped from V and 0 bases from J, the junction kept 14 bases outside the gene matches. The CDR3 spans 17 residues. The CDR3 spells CSAHAPGSGSVSYEQYF. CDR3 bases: TGCAGTGCTCACGCTCCGGGTAGCGGGAGCGTCTCCTACGAGCAGTACTTC.

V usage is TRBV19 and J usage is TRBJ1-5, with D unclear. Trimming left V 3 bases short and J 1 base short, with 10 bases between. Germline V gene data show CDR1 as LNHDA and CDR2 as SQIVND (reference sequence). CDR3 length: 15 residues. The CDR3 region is CASSIGEASNQPQHF. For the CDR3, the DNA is TGTGCCAGTAGTATTGGTGAAGCCAGCAATCAGCCCCAGCATTTT.

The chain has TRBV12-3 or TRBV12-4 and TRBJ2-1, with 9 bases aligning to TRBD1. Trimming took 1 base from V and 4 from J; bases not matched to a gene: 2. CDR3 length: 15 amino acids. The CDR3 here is CASSLGTGEYNEQFF. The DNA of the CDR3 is TGTGCCAGCAGTTTAGGGACAGGGGAGTACAATGAGCAGTTCTTC.

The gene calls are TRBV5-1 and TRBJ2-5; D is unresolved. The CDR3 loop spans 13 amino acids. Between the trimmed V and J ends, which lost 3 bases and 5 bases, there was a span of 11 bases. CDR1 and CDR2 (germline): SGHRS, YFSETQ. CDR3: CASSSDVEETQYF. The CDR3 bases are TGCGCCAGCAGCTCTGATGTGGAGGAGACCCAGTACTTC.

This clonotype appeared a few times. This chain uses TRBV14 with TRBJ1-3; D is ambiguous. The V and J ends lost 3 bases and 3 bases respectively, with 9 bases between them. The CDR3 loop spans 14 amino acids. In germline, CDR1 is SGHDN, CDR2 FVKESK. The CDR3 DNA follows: TGTGCCAGCAGCCACCCCGGGAGTGGAAACACCATATATTTT. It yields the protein CASSHPGSGNTIYF.